The 18 T cell receptor beta chains given below trace back to one sample, sequenced in a study of shared clonotypes between healthy human individuals (dated by TCRdb to about 2020). The library was produced with the immunoSEQ multiplex PCR assay. TCRdb limited this immuneACCESS table to in-frame rearrangements with V and J called. A share of clones is missing; checked studies link under half to unresolved V genes, and the rest is unexplained. The sample records about 480,000 clones, over 75% of which are singletons. In total, the top ten clones hold 12% of the sample. The sample consisted of PBMCs. The receptors stem from a woman in her forties in good health. Some clones in this sample may be carry-over from other donors' samples.

This clone was seen a handful of times. This sequence joins TRBV4-1 and TRBJ1-6; weak D call: TRBD1 (6 bases). This CDR3 is 16 amino acids long. The V end lost 0 bases, the J end lost 5 bases, and 11 bases lay between the germline ends. Looked up from germline, CDR1 is MGHRA and CDR2 is YSYEKL. CDR3 nucleotides: TGCGCCAGCAGCCAAGAACTCGGGACAAATAATTCACCCCTCCACTTT. It translates to CASSQELGTNNSPLHF.

To note about this clone: The junction differs from germline at one of its ends, possibly a read error. The chain joins TRBV7-7 to TRBJ2-7; 8 bases fit TRBD1. CDR3 length: 15 amino acids. The germline V gene encodes CDR1 SSHAT and CDR2 FNYEAQ (reference sequence). CDR3 sequence reads: CASSPGTGSRYEQYF. CDR3 bases: TGTGCTAGCAGCCCGGGGACAGGCTCTCGGTACGAGCAGTACTTC. The whole variable domain, remainder taken from reference TRBV7-7 and TRBJ2-7, is GAGVSQSPRYKVTKRGQDVTLRCDPISSHATLYWYQQALGQGPEFLTYFNYEAQPDKSGLPSDRFSAERPEGSISTLTIQRTEQRDSAMYRCASSPGTGSRYEQYFGPGTRLTVT.

This chain joins TRBV30 and TRBJ2-7; 7 bases align to TRBD2. V shed 1 base and J 4 bases; nucleotides not matched to a gene: 10. Germline assignment: CDR1 GTSNPN and CDR2 SVGIG (reference sequence). The CDR3 runs to 15 residues. CDR3 DNA: TGTGCCTGGAGTGGTAAAGCGGGACGTCTTTACGAGCAGTACTTC. This gives the protein CAWSGKAGRLYEQYF.

This clone was seen repeatedly, ten times or more. The V gene is TRBV10-3, the J gene TRBJ2-4, with D possibly matching TRBD2 (6 bases). The CDR3 has 13 residues. V lost 4 bases to trimming and J lost 9 bases, with 13 bases between them. Germline V gene data show CDR1 as ENHRY and CDR2 as SYGVKD. The DNA of the CDR3 is TGTGCCATCAGTGTGGAGGGAGACGGCATTCAGTACTTC. This encodes CAISVEGDGIQYF.

V gene TRBV4-1 combines with J gene TRBJ2-3, with 8 bases lining up with TRBD2. Trimming cost V 0 bases and J 3 bases; bases outside gene matches: 2. Germline V lookup: CDR1 MGHRA, CDR2 YSYEKL. The CDR3 is 15 amino acids. The CDR3 loop reads CASSQEASGTDTQYF. The CDR3 DNA reads as TGCGCCAGCAGCCAAGAGGCTAGCGGGACAGATACGCAGTATTTT.

The CDR3 coding sequence is TGTGCCAGCAGCTTGGATATGGGCTCTGGGGCCAACGTCCTGACTTTC. Translated, it gives CASSLDMGSGANVLTF. The chain has TRBV5-6 and TRBJ2-6; D remains unclear. The CDR3 sequence is 16 residues long. V was clipped by 0 bases and J by 0 bases, with 7 bases between them. In germline, CDR1 is SGHDT, CDR2 YYEEEE.

The chain combines TRBV5-4 with TRBJ2-1, with TRBD2 identical over 8 bases. This CDR3 comprises 16 residues. In germline, CDR1 is SGHNT, CDR2 YYREEE (reference sequence). Unmatched junction bases numbered 12, after V lost 10 bases and J lost 0 bases. The DNA for the CDR3 is TGTGCCTCAAGCTCGGGGGGGTTCCTCTCCTACAATGAGCAGTTCTTC. Its translation is CASSSGGFLSYNEQFF.

The chain joins TRBV9 to TRBJ2-2, with TRBD2 matching 7 bases. The V segment lost 4 bases and the J segment 6 bases; nucleotides outside the gene matches: 9. The CDR3 is 15 amino acids. Germline CDR1 and CDR2: SGDLS and YYNGEE. The CDR3 coding sequence is TGTGCCAGCAGCCTCCGGGGAGGGAAGGCCGGGGAGCTGTTTTTT. It translates to CASSLRGGKAGELFF.

V usage is TRBV6-5 and J usage is TRBJ1-1, with TRBD1 matching over 9 bases. Germline CDR1 reads MNHEY; CDR2 reads SVGAGI. The V and J ends lost 6 bases and 4 bases, in that order; junction bases with no gene match: 6. This CDR3 spans 14 amino acids. The CDR3 region is CASRKTGGGTEAFF. The CDR3 nucleotides are TGTGCCAGCAGGAAGACAGGGGGTGGCACTGAAGCTTTCTTT.

The chain couples TRBV5-6 to TRBJ1-5; D is uncertain. The CDR3 consists of 13 residues. Germline CDR1 reads SGHDT; CDR2 reads YYEEEE. Trimming left V 0 bases short and J 6 bases short, with 7 bases between. This CDR3 reads CASSLGAAQPQHF. The CDR3 DNA follows: TGTGCCAGCAGCTTGGGGGCGGCTCAGCCCCAGCATTTT.

In this sample, this clone turned up once. The chain couples TRBV4-2 to TRBJ1-1, with 7 nucleotides matching TRBD1. Germline V gene data show CDR1 as LGHNA and CDR2 as YNFKEQ. V trimming: 4 bases; J trimming: 2 bases; junction bases outside the gene matches: 10. The CDR3 sequence is 16 residues long. CDR3 protein: CASSPTTRGINTEAFF. Here the CDR3 DNA reads TGTGCCAGCAGCCCGACAACCAGGGGGATCAACACTGAAGCTTTCTTT.

The gene calls are TRBV10-3 and TRBJ2-7, with TRBD1 identical over 8 bases. Germline CDR1 ENHRY, CDR2 SYGVKD. The J segment lost 7 bases and the V segment lost 0 bases, leaving 11 bases of the junction unmatched. There are 16 residues in the CDR3. CDR3 coding DNA: TGTGCCATCAGTGAGTCCGGACAGGGAACGGGAGTAGAGCAGTACTTC. Translated, it gives CAISESGQGTGVEQYF.

The V gene is TRBV5-6, the J gene TRBJ2-5; TRBD1 aligns across 8 bases. The J call is in doubt because the DNA end fits TRBJ2-7 better. Germline V gene sequence: CDR1 SGHDT, CDR2 YYEEEE. This CDR3 has 15 amino acids. For the CDR3, the DNA is TGTGCCAGCAGCTATGGCCAGGGGGCTTCCTACGAGCAGTACTTC. This codes for CASSYGQGASYEQYF.

Notes on this clone: Different DNA sequences within this sample yield the same CDR3. The V gene is TRBV9, the J gene TRBJ2-1; TRBD2 agrees at 7 bases. This CDR3 has 15 amino acids. Trimming at V came to 0 bases and at J to 3 bases, leaving 3 bases not matched to a gene. CDR1 is SGDLS, CDR2 YYNGEE, per germline. As DNA, the CDR3 is TGTGCCAGCAGCGTAGTTAGCGGGCACTACAATGAGCAGTTCTTC. Protein: CASSVVSGHYNEQFF.

The chain has TRBV7-6 and TRBJ2-7, with 7 bases that match TRBD2. Unmatched junction bases numbered 6, after V lost 5 bases and J lost 2 bases. The CDR3 has 14 residues. In germline, CDR1 is SGHVS, CDR2 FNYEAQ. The CDR3 reads CASSGMGGTYEQYF. CDR3 nucleotide sequence: TGTGCCAGCAGCGGCATGGGGGGGACCTACGAGCAGTACTTC. Full variable domain (rest looked up from reference TRBV7-6 and TRBJ2-7): GAGVSQSPRYKVTKRGQDVALRCDPISGHVSLYWYRQALGQGPEFLTYFNYEAQQDKSGLPNDRFSAERPEGSISTLTIQRTEQRDSAMYRCASSGMGGTYEQYFGPGTRLTVT.

This clone was observed a few times. The chain is built from TRBV27 and TRBJ1-4; no clear D. The CDR3 is made up of 17 amino acids. Germline V CDR1 and CDR2: MNHEY, SMNVEV (reference sequence). Trimming removed 0 bases from V and 6 bases from J, with 17 bases in between. CDR3: CASSLSDPAAAYEKLFF. In DNA, the CDR3 is TGTGCCAGCAGTTTATCCGACCCGGCAGCCGCGTATGAAAAACTGTTTTTT.

This chain's CDR3 is CASSEGLATGELFF. CDR3 nucleotide sequence: TGCGCCAGCAGCGAGGGACTAGCCACCGGGGAGCTGTTTTTT. The V call is TRBV5-1, the J call TRBJ2-2; 9 bases match TRBD2. CDR1 SGHRS and CDR2 YFSETQ come from the germline V gene. Trimming removed 4 bases from V and 4 bases from J; junction bases left unmatched: 2. The CDR3 length is 14 residues.

This chain joins TRBV5-1 and TRBJ2-7, with D perhaps TRBD2 (6 bases). The V gene's germline CDR1 is SGHRS and CDR2 YFSETQ. V lost 0 bases to trimming and J lost 4 bases, with 11 bases between them. CDR3 length: 14 residues. CDR3 sequence (DNA): TGCGCCAGCAGCTTGGAGGCGGGGAGGTACGAGCAGTACTTC. Protein product: CASSLEAGRYEQYF.